The 23 T cell receptor beta chains reported below all come from one sample, sequenced in a study of T cells after yellow fever vaccination. TCRdb recomputed calls from the 5' RACE reads with MiXCR, one row per CDR3 protein. In the table there are approximately 31,000 distinct CDR3 sequences, roughly a tenth of which are singletons. The specimen comprised PBMCs, either bulk or a sorted T-cell subset (CD4+, CD8+, memory, or dextramer-sorted; not recorded which), sampled less than 18 days after the first yellow fever vaccination. The receptors were sampled from a man between 18 and 29 years old who received the YFV17D yellow fever vaccine.

The table lists this clonotype with many counts. The J gene is TRBJ1-1, the V gene TRBV12-3 or TRBV12-4; 8 bases are shared with TRBD1. V shed 5 bases and J 7 bases; nucleotides not matched to a gene: 6. The CDR3 runs 13 residues. Written as DNA, the CDR3 is TGTGCCAGCAGTACGACAGGGGCTCTTGAAGCTTTCTTT. Amino acids: CASSTTGALEAFF.

This clonotype has at least ten counts. The V and J genes are TRBV4-3 and TRBJ2-3, with TRBD2 matching 12 bases. This CDR3 has 17 amino acids. From germline, CDR1 is LGHNA and CDR2 YSLEER. Trimming at V came to 4 bases and at J to 5 bases, leaving 10 bases not matched to a gene. The CDR3 region is CASSRVTGLAGLDTQYF. DNA of the CDR3: TGCGCCAGCAGCCGAGTTACCGGACTAGCGGGGTTAGATACGCAGTATTTT.

This clonotype was recorded many times. The gene calls are TRBV7-2 and TRBJ1-6; a possible D gene is TRBD1 (6 bases). Germline V gives CDR1 SGHTA, CDR2 FQGNSA. Trimming removed 2 bases from V and 6 bases from J, with 14 bases in between. The CDR3 is 16 amino acids. The CDR3 DNA reads as TGTGCCAGCAGCTTAACCGGGACAAACTTTAATTCACCCCTCCACTTT. This gives the protein CASSLTGTNFNSPLHF.

With respect to this clonotype: Being one base from a much bigger clone, this may be a read error. The CDR3 region is CATRCGASPGHNEQFF. The CDR3, as DNA: TGTGCCACCAGATGTGGGGCTTCCCCGGGGCACAATGAGCAGTTCTTC. This sequence joins TRBV15 and TRBJ2-1; either TRBD1 or TRBD2 may supply D (5 bases each). Trimming left V 6 bases short and J 5 bases short, with 20 bases between. This CDR3 contains 16 residues. Germline values: CDR1 LNHNV, CDR2 YYDKDF (reference sequence).

Ten or more counts support this clonotype. The rearrangement uses TRBV7-6 and TRBJ2-1; unclear D gene. V dropped 1 base and J dropped 5 bases, with 12 bases sitting between them. Per the germline V gene, CDR1 is SGHVS and CDR2 is FNYEAQ. CDR3 length: 15 residues. CDR3 loop: CASSLGGWADNEQFF. The CDR3 nucleotides are TGTGCCAGCAGCTTAGGGGGTTGGGCAGACAATGAGCAGTTCTTC.

This clonotype was picked up many times. This chain links TRBV7-2 with TRBJ2-7, with D possibly TRBD2 on 6 matching bases. CDR1 is SGHTA, CDR2 FQGNSA, per germline. The CDR3 is 13 amino acids. Trimming left V 5 bases short and J 5 bases short, with 13 bases between. In nucleotides, the CDR3 is TGTGCCAGCAGCCCGCGGCGGGGCCACGAGCAGTACTTC. Amino acid sequence: CASSPRRGHEQYF.

Ten or more counts support this clonotype. The J gene is TRBJ2-7, the V gene TRBV5-6; D ambiguous. The CDR3 length is 13 residues. Trimming shortened V by 0 bases and J by 2 bases, and 6 bases separated the two germline ends. Germline CDR1 SGHDT, CDR2 YYEEEE. The CDR3 region is CASSLDVTYEQYF. CDR3 bases: TGTGCCAGCAGCTTGGACGTAACCTACGAGCAGTACTTC.

Many counts were recorded for this clonotype. The chain links TRBV3-1 to TRBJ1-5, with D uncertain. The CDR3 loop spans 15 amino acids. The germline V and J ends were trimmed by 0 bases and 5 bases, with 11 bases remaining between them. Germline V gene data show CDR1 as LGHDT and CDR2 as YNNKEL (reference sequence). The CDR3 DNA reads TGTGCCAGCAGCCAAGATGCCGGGATGGATCAGCCCCAGCATTTT. Its translation: CASSQDAGMDQPQHF.

This clonotype showed up many times. A read error may account for a junction end that differs from germline. The chain recombines TRBV12-3 or TRBV12-4 with TRBJ2-7; possible D gene TRBD2, 6 bases. The CDR3 is 12 residues long. The CDR3 protein is CASSQWTTEPSF. CDR3 bases: TGTGCCAGCAGTCAGTGGACTACCGAGCCGAGCTTC.

This clonotype came up many times. CDR3 sequence (DNA): TGCGCCAGCAGCTTACCCGGGGAAGATACGCAGTATTTT. Its protein product is CASSLPGEDTQYF. This chain uses TRBV5-1 with TRBJ2-3; D may be TRBD2 (5 bases). The CDR3 is 13 amino acids. Germline lookup yields CDR1 SGHRS and CDR2 YFSETQ. The V end lost 2 bases, the J end lost 5 bases, and 9 bases lay between the germline ends.

This clonotype was counted many times. The rearrangement links TRBV5-6 to TRBJ2-3; D uncertain. Trimming shortened V by 0 bases and J by 4 bases, and 3 bases separated the two germline ends. The CDR3 consists of 12 residues. The germline V gene encodes CDR1 SGHDT and CDR2 YYEEEE. The CDR3 is CASSLGADTQYF. The CDR3 DNA reads as TGTGCCAGCAGCTTGGGTGCAGATACGCAGTATTTT.

This clonotype was seen ten or more times. V and J are TRBV3-1 and TRBJ2-3; TRBD2 might be the D (5 bases). V was pared by 4 bases and J by 3 bases, with 23 bases between. CDR1 and CDR2 (germline): LGHDT, YNNKEL (reference sequence). The CDR3 is made up of 18 amino acids. CDR3 DNA: TGTGCCAGCAGCCGAAAGAGGACTCTGGCGAGGGCAACAGATACGCAGTATTTT. It codes for CASSRKRTLARATDTQYF.

This clonotype has at least ten counts. The chain joins TRBV7-2 to TRBJ2-5; either TRBD1 or TRBD2 may supply D (5 bases each). Per the germline V gene, CDR1 is SGHTA and CDR2 is FQGNSA. Trimming removed 3 bases from V and 2 bases from J, with 16 bases in between. The CDR3 has 16 amino acids. The CDR3 protein is CASSFGGARGQETQYF. CDR3 coding DNA: TGTGCCAGCAGCTTTGGTGGGGCGCGAGGGCAAGAGACCCAGTACTTC. The full variable domain, completed using reference TRBV7-2 and TRBJ2-5, is GAGVSQSPSNKVTEKGKDVELRCDPISGHTALYWYRQSLGQGLEFLIYFQGNSAPDKSGLPSDRFSAERTGGSVSTLTIQRTQQEDSAVYLCASSFGGARGQETQYFGPGTRLLVL.

This clonotype was picked up many times. V and J are TRBV6-2 or TRBV6-3 and TRBJ2-7, with TRBD1 matching over 7 bases. V was clipped by 0 bases and J by 6 bases; unmatched bases: 8. Germline CDR1 and CDR2: MNHEY and SVGEGT. The CDR3 has 15 amino acids. CDR3 amino acids: CASSYSPKGGIEQYV. CDR3 sequence (DNA): TGTGCCAGCAGTTACTCCCCTAAAGGGGGCATCGAGCAGTACGTC.

This clonotype has a count of ten or more. V and J are TRBV28 and TRBJ2-5; no firm D call. V was cut by 5 bases and J by 6 bases, with 10 bases left in between. Germline assignment: CDR1 MDHEN and CDR2 SYDVKM. The CDR3 has 12 residues. The CDR3 spells CASSLLKKTQYF. CDR3 sequence (DNA): TGTGCCAGCAGTCTCCTAAAGAAGACCCAGTACTTC.

V usage is TRBV11-2 and J usage is TRBJ1-2, with 8 positions matching TRBD1. The CDR3 totals 13 residues. In germline, CDR1 is SGHAT, CDR2 FQNNGV. V gave up 5 bases and J gave up 7 bases; unmatched junction bases: 6. The CDR3 DNA sequence: TGTGCCAGCAGCACGACAGGGGCGGTTGGCTACACCTTC. Encoded protein: CASSTTGAVGYTF. Using reference TRBV11-2 and TRBJ1-2 for the parts outside the CDR3, the full variable domain is EAGVAQSPRYKIIEKRQSVAFWCNPISGHATLYWYQQILGQGPKLLIQFQNNGVVDDSQLPKDRFSAERLKGVDSTLKIQPAKLEDSAVYLCASSTTGAVGYTFGSGTRLTVV.

In this sample, this clonotype turned up many times. V gene TRBV20-1 combines with J gene TRBJ2-1, with 11 bases lining up with TRBD2. After removal of 7 bases from V and 2 bases from J, the junction contained 4 bases not matched to a gene. In germline, CDR1 is DFQATT, CDR2 SNEGSKA (reference sequence). CDR3 length equals 14 residues. CDR3 residues: CSVLSGGAYNEQFF. In nucleotides, the CDR3 is TGCAGTGTTCTTAGCGGGGGGGCCTACAATGAGCAGTTCTTC.

There are a few counts of this clonotype. This chain connects TRBV5-1 to TRBJ2-5; D ambiguous. Trimming cost V 4 bases and J 5 bases, with 12 bases left between them. The CDR3 is 13 residues long. Germline CDR1 reads SGHRS; CDR2 reads YFSETQ. Written as DNA, the CDR3 is TGCGCCAGCAGCCCCCGGGTTGCCGAGACCCAGTACTTC. Its protein is CASSPRVAETQYF.

Ten or more counts support this clonotype. This rearrangement joins TRBV11-2 to TRBJ1-1; D is perhaps TRBD1 (5 bases). Per germline, CDR1 SGHAT and CDR2 FQNNGV. This CDR3 is 13 amino acids long. The ends were cut back, 5 bases at V and 9 bases at J, with 16 bases in the middle. The CDR3 DNA is TGTGCCAGCAGCCTTCCAGGGAGAGTCCAAGCTTTCTTT. Protein product: CASSLPGRVQAFF.

This clonotype has at least ten counts. The rearrangement joins TRBV12-3 or TRBV12-4 to TRBJ1-1; possibly TRBD1 for D (6 bases). The CDR3 has 12 residues. Deletions cut 6 bases from V and 4 bases from J, with 9 bases between. CDR3 sequence reads: CASRQGITEAFF. The CDR3 DNA reads TGTGCCAGCAGACAGGGTATCACTGAAGCTTTCTTT.

This clonotype was found many times. The DNA is left out, because the CDR3 cannot be placed on it with certainty; the CDR3 is given as TCRdb lists it. The rearrangement joins TRBV7-5 to TRBJ1-1; the table gives TRBD1 as D, unverified against the DNA. TRBV7-5 is given as a pseudogene. The CDR3 adds up to 18 amino acids, both ends counted. The CDR3 is CISVPEASRTGLDTEAFF.

This clonotype was seen repeatedly, ten times or more. The V call is TRBV20-1, the J call TRBJ2-7; D unresolved. Trimming stripped 1 base from V and 3 bases from J, with 10 bases between. The CDR3 has 13 residues. The germline gives CDR1 DFQATT, CDR2 SNEGSKA (reference sequence). The CDR3 nucleotides are TGCAGTGCTAGAGGGAATGGAGTCTACGAGCAGTACTTC. This translates into CSARGNGVYEQYF.

This clonotype was observed at least ten times. The CDR3 coding sequence is TGTGCCAGCAGTTACAACGGCGGGGTCTCCTACGAGCAGTACGTC. It translates to CASSYNGGVSYEQYV. The chain recombines TRBV6-5 with TRBJ2-7; D perhaps matches TRBD2 (6 bases). This CDR3 spans 15 amino acids. Trimming pared 2 bases from V and 0 bases from J, leaving 11 bases between. Germline V gene lookup returns CDR1 MNHEY and CDR2 SVGAGI.